The 30 T cell receptor beta chains below were found in one sample sequenced in a study of naive and memory T cell subsets. These receptors have no known antigen. Whole-study results and caveats: Possibly reflecting memory cells re-expressing CD45RA, a few larger clonotypes occurred in naive repertoires, especially CD8.

Both TRBC1 and TRBC2 were covered by a beta constant-region primer of two equimolar oligonucleotides. Ligated cDNA was amplified by four rounds of PCR with nested alpha and beta constant-region primers and SP2. TCRdb re-analysed the UMI-ligation and nested PCR reads in MiXCR, keeping a single row per CDR3 protein. Here the sample spans around 83,000 distinct CDR3 sequences, about 11% being singletons. Sequencing was done on a sample of naive CD4+ T cells from blood. Source of these receptors: a human donor in good health.

The J gene is TRBJ1-3, the V gene TRBV6-1; D not resolved. Trimming removed 2 bases from V and 0 bases from J, with 17 bases in between. This CDR3 comprises 18 residues. Germline CDR1 reads MNHNS; CDR2 reads SASEGT. In DNA form, the CDR3 reads TGTGCCAGCAGTGAAATCCCCATCGATGCGAACTCTGGAAACACCATATATTTT. Encoded protein: CASSEIPIDANSGNTIYF.

This clonotype has only a few counts. The J gene is TRBJ2-1, the V gene TRBV5-1, with 10 bases aligning to TRBD2. The CDR3 loop spans 16 amino acids. Germline lookup yields CDR1 SGHRS and CDR2 YFSETQ. Trimming cost V 7 bases and J 7 bases; bases outside gene matches: 14. The CDR3 DNA reads as TGCGCCAGCCTCAGGGGGCCAGCGGGAGGGCGGAATGAGCAGTTCTTC. Translating gives CASLRGPAGGRNEQFF. The variable domain in full, with the rest retrieved from reference TRBV5-1 and TRBJ2-1, is KAGVTQTPRYLIKTRGQQVTLSCSPISGHRSVSWYQQTPGQGLQFLFEYFSETQRNKGNFPGRFSGRQFSNSRSEMNVSTLELGDSALYLCASLRGPAGGRNEQFFGPGTRLTVL.

V gene TRBV5-6 combines with J gene TRBJ2-1; unclear D gene. CDR1 is SGHDT, CDR2 YYEEEE, per germline. Trimming took 2 bases from V and 2 from J, leaving 17 bases between them. There are 17 residues in the CDR3. The CDR3 nucleotides read TGTGCCAGCAGCTTTCGACTGTCCTTCAGCACCTACAATGAGCAGTTCTTC. Translation gives CASSFRLSFSTYNEQFF.

This clonotype has more than one count but fewer than ten. The chain links TRBV10-3 to TRBJ1-5; D is unclear. CDR1 and CDR2 (germline): ENHRY, SYGVKD. Trimming stripped 2 bases from V and 2 bases from J, with 13 bases between. This CDR3 spans 16 amino acids. DNA of the CDR3: TGTGCCATCAGTGAGGCGGGGTCCCGGGGCAATCAGCCCCAGCATTTT. As protein: CAISEAGSRGNQPQHF.

This clonotype was counted ten times or more. V is TRBV24-1 and J is TRBJ2-3, with no clear D. The CDR3 totals 14 residues. Germline V lookup: CDR1 KGHDR, CDR2 SFDVKD. V gave up 4 bases and J gave up 6 bases, with 13 bases separating them. CDR3 residues: CATSETSQFDTQYF. The DNA of the CDR3 is TGTGCCACCAGTGAAACGTCCCAGTTCGATACGCAGTATTTT.

There are many counts of this clonotype. The V gene is TRBV4-2, the J gene TRBJ1-6; TRBD1 agrees at 9 bases. This CDR3 has 16 residues. Germline V gene sequence: CDR1 LGHNA, CDR2 YNFKEQ. With V trimmed by 4 bases and J by 10 bases, 11 bases remained unmatched. Written as DNA, the CDR3 is TGTGCCAGCAGCCCGCGGGACAGGGCCACGATCTCACCCCTCCACTTT. This encodes CASSPRDRATISPLHF.

This clonotype was counted only a few times. The genes are TRBV10-3 and TRBJ2-7; 8 bases are shared with TRBD2. V shed 3 bases, J shed 5 bases, and the junction held 9 bases outside the gene matches. The CDR3 covers 15 residues. Germline CDR1 is ENHRY and CDR2 is SYGVKD. The CDR3 nucleotides read TGTGCCATCAGTGACCGAGCGGGAGCTTTACACGAGCAGTACTTC. This encodes CAISDRAGALHEQYF.

V and J are TRBV24-1 and TRBJ2-1, with 9 positions matching TRBD2. CDR1 is KGHDR, CDR2 SFDVKD, per germline. The V and J ends lost 4 bases and 2 bases, in that order; junction bases with no gene match: 5. CDR3 length: 16 amino acids. The chain's CDR3 is CATSDVAGAAYNEQFF. CDR3 nucleotides: TGTGCCACCAGTGACGTAGCGGGAGCAGCCTACAATGAGCAGTTCTTC.

In its sample, this clonotype was seen a few times. The V call is TRBV7-2, the J call TRBJ1-4, with D unresolved. Germline V gives CDR1 SGHTA, CDR2 FQGNSA. The CDR3 is 18 amino acids. V lost 5 bases, J lost 4 bases, and 23 bases lay in between. The CDR3 reads CASSHRTSLGRDNEKLFF. CDR3 sequence (DNA): TGTGCCAGCAGCCATCGCACCAGTTTGGGGAGGGATAATGAAAAACTGTTTTTT.

The chain links TRBV6-5 to TRBJ2-3, with D possibly matching TRBD2 (5 bases). The CDR3 totals 13 residues. V was pared by 0 bases and J by 4 bases, with 5 bases between. CDR1 MNHEY and CDR2 SVGAGI come from the germline V gene. The CDR3 DNA follows: TGTGCCAGCAGTTACTCGAGGGCAGATACGCAGTATTTT. This codes for CASSYSRADTQYF.

This clonotype has only a few counts. The chain combines TRBV9 with TRBJ1-5; D gene uncertain. The CDR3 is 13 amino acids. Trimming stripped 3 bases from V and 2 bases from J, with 6 bases between. Germline values: CDR1 SGDLS, CDR2 YYNGEE. CDR3 amino acids: CASSGTGNQPQHF. CDR3 nucleotides: TGTGCCAGCAGCGGCACCGGCAATCAGCCCCAGCATTTT.

The genes are TRBV5-1 and TRBJ2-1, with 14 positions matching TRBD2. In germline, CDR1 is SGHRS, CDR2 YFSETQ. V was clipped by 3 bases and J by 4 bases; unmatched bases: 0. CDR3 length: 15 amino acids. The CDR3 spells CASSWTSGGYNEQFF. Written as DNA, the CDR3 is TGCGCCAGCAGCTGGACTAGCGGGGGGTACAATGAGCAGTTCTTC.

The chain couples TRBV7-3 to TRBJ1-6; TRBD1 matches at 7 bases. This CDR3 has 15 residues. Looked up from germline, CDR1 is SGHTA and CDR2 is FQGTGA. Germline trimming cut 5 bases from V and 6 bases from J; bases unmatched to any gene: 7. CDR3 in DNA: TGTGCCAGCAGCCTAGGAGACAGGGTTAATTCACCCCTCCACTTT. Protein product: CASSLGDRVNSPLHF.

This clonotype was picked up many times. The chain couples TRBV3-1 to TRBJ1-4; D is unclear. The germline CDR1 and CDR2 sequences are LGHDT and YNNKEL (reference sequence). The CDR3 extends over 17 amino acids. V was pared by 2 bases and J by 7 bases, with 20 bases between. Written as DNA, the CDR3 is TGTGCCAGCAGCCAATACATTAAGGGAGGTCCTGGTGAAAAACTGTTTTTT. This codes for CASSQYIKGGPGEKLFF.

This clonotype occurred many times. The chain joins TRBV7-8 to TRBJ2-2; D perhaps matches TRBD1 (5 bases). There are 20 residues in the CDR3. Trimming pared 3 bases from V and 5 bases from J, leaving 28 bases between. Germline V CDR1 and CDR2: SGHVS, FQNEAQ. The CDR3 DNA sequence: TGTGCCAGCAGCTTTAATAGTGTGACGGTCCGCAGGGCAGGAACCGGGGAGCTGTTTTTT. This sequence encodes CASSFNSVTVRRAGTGELFF.

This clonotype came up many times. The chain combines TRBV20-1 with TRBJ2-7; unclear D gene. The CDR3 length is 12 residues. With 3 bases removed from V and 0 bases from J, the gap between germline ends came to 6 bases. Germline V CDR1 and CDR2: DFQATT, SNEGSKA (reference sequence). DNA for the CDR3: TGCAGTGCTAGTCCGGGCTCCTACGAGCAGTACTTC. Protein sequence: CSASPGSYEQYF.

In this sample, this clonotype turned up many times. CDR3 sequence (DNA): TGCAGTGCTAAGGGGGGGTTGCACAATGAGCAGTTCTTC. It encodes CSAKGGLHNEQFF. The chain is built from TRBV20-1 and TRBJ2-1; a weak D match, TRBD2 (7 bases). The V gene lost 4 bases and the J gene lost 5 bases, with 12 bases spanning the gap. Per germline, CDR1 DFQATT and CDR2 SNEGSKA (reference sequence). This CDR3 contains 13 residues.

This chain joins TRBV7-9 and TRBJ2-2; 8 bases are shared with TRBD1. Germline trimming cut 8 bases from V and 4 bases from J; bases unmatched to any gene: 9. This CDR3 is built from 15 residues. The germline V gene encodes CDR1 SEHNR and CDR2 FQNEAQ (reference sequence). CDR3 amino acids: CASGLSDRGTGELFF. The CDR3 DNA reads TGTGCCAGCGGTTTAAGTGACAGGGGCACCGGGGAGCTGTTTTTT.

This clonotype was counted only a few times. This chain uses TRBV6-2 or TRBV6-3 with TRBJ1-1; TRBD1 is a possible D gene (5 bases). The V end was cut by 4 bases, the J end by 8 bases, with 11 bases between. The CDR3 has 12 residues. CDR1 is MNHEY, CDR2 SVGEGT, per germline. CDR3: CASSSAYREAFF. As DNA, the CDR3 is TGTGCCAGCAGTTCAGCCTACAGGGAAGCTTTCTTT.

In its sample, this clonotype was seen a few times. The chain joins TRBV13 to TRBJ1-1; D may be TRBD1 (5 bases). Deletions cut 4 bases from V and 1 base from J, with 16 bases between. This CDR3 has 16 residues. Germline V CDR1 and CDR2: PRHDT, FYEKMQ (reference sequence). The CDR3 DNA reads as TGTGCCAGCAGCTCCCGACAGAAAATACGGAACACTGAAGCTTTCTTT. This gives the protein CASSSRQKIRNTEAFF.

The chain links TRBV28 to TRBJ2-3, with 10 bases lining up with TRBD2. Germline V gene data show CDR1 as MDHEN and CDR2 as SYDVKM. This CDR3 has 14 amino acids. Trimming removed 2 bases from V and 4 bases from J; junction bases left unmatched: 0. The CDR3 nucleotides read TGTGCCAGCAGTTTAGGACTAGCGGCAGATACGCAGTATTTT. Amino acids: CASSLGLAADTQYF. The variable domain in full, with the rest retrieved from reference TRBV28 and TRBJ2-3, is DVKVTQSSRYLVKRTGEKVFLECVQDMDHENMFWYRQDPGLGLRLIYFSYDVKMKEKGDIPEGYSVSREKKERFSLILESASTNQTSMYLCASSLGLAADTQYFGPGTRLTVL.

The gene calls are TRBV4-3 and TRBJ1-1, with D uncertain. The V and J ends lost 6 bases and 1 base respectively, with 9 bases between them. CDR3 length: 13 amino acids. Looked up from germline, CDR1 is LGHNA and CDR2 is YSLEER. In DNA form, the CDR3 reads TGCGCCAGCAGTCGACACCGGAACACTGAAGCTTTCTTT. Translating it yields CASSRHRNTEAFF.

This chain connects TRBV27 to TRBJ1-2; 10 bases align to TRBD1. This CDR3 is built from 14 residues. CDR1 MNHEY and CDR2 SMNVEV come from the germline V gene (reference sequence). Trimming took 6 bases from V and 4 from J; bases not matched to a gene: 5. The CDR3 DNA reads as TGTGCCAGCAGGAGACAGGGGGCCGGCTATGGCTACACCTTC. This codes for CASRRQGAGYGYTF.

At least ten counts were recorded for this clonotype. The chain uses TRBV28 and TRBJ2-7; 9 nucleotides align to TRBD2. The CDR3 has 16 amino acids. Germline CDR1 is MDHEN and CDR2 is SYDVKM. Trimming removed 3 bases from V and 0 bases from J; junction bases left unmatched: 6. Written as DNA, the CDR3 is TGTGCCAGCAGTTTTACGCTAGCGGGACTCTCCTACGAGCAGTACTTC. Residues: CASSFTLAGLSYEQYF.

This clonotype occurred many times. The chain has TRBV20-1 and TRBJ2-7; no clear D gene. Germline V CDR1 and CDR2: DFQATT, SNEGSKA (reference sequence). Trimming pared 0 bases from V and 3 bases from J, leaving 6 bases between. The CDR3 contains 12 residues. The CDR3 protein is CSARDRFYEQYF. In DNA form, the CDR3 reads TGCAGTGCTAGAGACAGGTTCTACGAGCAGTACTTC.

This clonotype appeared many times. One junction end disagrees with the germline gene, perhaps due to a read error. V gene TRBV12-3 or TRBV12-4 combines with J gene TRBJ2-5; TRBD2 matches at 12 bases. The CDR3 is made up of 14 amino acids. This CDR3 is CASSLAGGPKTQYF. The DNA of the CDR3 is TGTGCCAGCAGTCTAGCGGGGGGGCCGAAGACCCAGTACTTC.

This clonotype was observed many times. This chain connects TRBV7-2 to TRBJ2-1, with D possibly matching TRBD1 (8 bases). V was clipped by 3 bases and J by 12 bases, with 21 bases between them. CDR1 and CDR2 from the germline V gene are SGHTA and FQGNSA. CDR3 size: 15 residues. The CDR3 sequence is CASSLDRDYSRGQFF. Written as DNA, the CDR3 is TGTGCCAGCAGCTTGGACAGGGACTACTCCCGGGGGCAGTTCTTC. The whole variable domain, remainder taken from reference TRBV7-2 and TRBJ2-1, is GAGVSQSPSNKVTEKGKDVELRCDPISGHTALYWYRQSLGQGLEFLIYFQGNSAPDKSGLPSDRFSAERTGGSVSTLTIQRTQQEDSAVYLCASSLDRDYSRGQFFGPGTRLTVL.

This clonotype was counted a few times. The chain is built from TRBV11-3 and TRBJ2-2; D gene uncertain. The germline CDR1 and CDR2 sequences are SGHNT and YENEEA. Between the trimmed V and J ends, which lost 2 bases and 5 bases, there was a span of 6 bases. The CDR3 extends over 13 amino acids. This CDR3 is CASSLRITGELFF. The CDR3 region has the DNA TGTGCCAGCAGCTTACGGATAACCGGGGAGCTGTTTTTT.

The genes are TRBV6-2 or TRBV6-3 and TRBJ1-2; D remains unclear. This CDR3 contains 13 residues. The germline V and J ends were trimmed by 5 bases and 4 bases, with 11 bases remaining between them. Germline assignment: CDR1 MNHEY and CDR2 SVGEGT. The CDR3: CASSQRDGYGYTF. The CDR3 bases are TGTGCCAGCAGTCAGAGGGATGGCTATGGCTACACCTTC.

A few counts support this clonotype. The chain employs TRBV11-1 and TRBJ2-3, with a possible D match to TRBD2 (6 bases). Germline CDR1 is SGHAT and CDR2 is FQDESV (reference sequence). Trimming removed 4 bases from V and 5 bases from J, with 13 bases in between. The CDR3 is 14 amino acids. The CDR3 sequence is CASSYRLGEDTQYF. As DNA, the CDR3 is TGTGCCAGCAGCTACCGACTAGGGGAAGATACGCAGTATTTT.